This TCR beta chain was profiled in a study of blood T cells in healthy people across ages. Regarding the study as a whole: Estimates of diversity drawn from one million T cells were considered underestimates. Across the age range, TCR beta diversity per million T cells fell in a roughly linear way.

Comments on this clonotype: Its antigen is currently unknown.

Together with a sample-barcoded 5' primer, a J-beta primer mix was included in a second PCR lasting about 7 to 11 cycles. All cDNA molecules were each tagged by a template-switch adaptor with 12 random nucleotides. The yield of each sample was at least 3 million CDR3-containing paired-end reads. MiXCR was run by TCRdb on the 5' RACE reads, yielding one entry per CDR3 protein. The data show 1.5 million to 2 million distinct CDR3 sequences, less than 50% seen once. Per the germline V gene, CDR1 is MDHEN and CDR2 is SYDVKM. V gave up 6 bases and J gave up 4 bases; unmatched junction bases: 9. This CDR3 spans 15 amino acids.

The chain links TRBV28 to TRBJ2-1; TRBD1 aligns across 7 bases. Sequenced material: blood. This clonotype was sampled from a woman aged 40 to 55 in good health. The CDR3 nucleotides are TGTGCCAGCAGCTTTACTAGGGGACAGTACAATGAGCAGTTCTTC. This sequence encodes CASSFTRGQYNEQFF.